This T cell receptor (beta chain) was captured in a study of blood T cell repertoires in COVID-19. Produced via immunoSEQ multiplex PCR; TCRdb's table is partial and in-frame only. This table has around 130,000 clones, around 82% appearing once. The CDR3 contains 13 residues. V gave up 6 bases and J gave up 4 bases, with 13 bases separating them. The chain employs TRBV12-3 or TRBV12-4 and TRBJ2-7; D might be TRBD2 (6 bases). The sequencing sample was made of peripheral blood. The sequence was obtained from a human donor in a cohort sampled during active COVID-19. The CDR3 coding sequence is TGTGCCAGCAGCCCCGACGGGGGTTACGAGCAGTACTTC. This encodes CASSPDGGYEQYF.